The clone carrying this TCR beta chain was counted at least ten times. What it binds is unknown. The source of the sample is a study of T cell repertoires in cytomegalovirus infection. Turning to the study itself: It was the public TCR beta signatures that indicated both CMV infection and matching HLA type.

Study outcomes and limitations: Individuals carrying CMV plus the relevant HLA were identified by cumulative frequency of public TCR beta families. Dominating the ex vivo response were HLA-C-restricted CMV-specific TCR beta clonotypes.

In TCRdb, the reads were re-called with MiXCR into one record per CDR3 protein. Seen here are about 400,000 distinct CDR3 sequences, roughly 18% observed once, and the top ten hold around 10%. The CDR3 has 13 amino acids. V was cut by 8 bases and J by 4 bases, with 9 bases left in between. The TCR was taken from a human donor in good health (CMV status not recorded). Some clones in this sample may be carry-over from other donors' samples. The sample consisted of PBMCs. The J gene is TRBJ2-6, the V gene TRBV12-3 or TRBV12-4; no clear D. The CDR3 loop is CASLLGGANVLTF. CDR3 nucleotides: TGTGCCAGCCTCCTGGGGGGGGCCAACGTCCTGACTTTC.